This TCR beta chain appears in the sequencing data of a study of post-analysis software for immune sequencing data. Study in general: Relapsing-remitting, secondary progressive and progressive-relapsing forms made up the multiple sclerosis disease courses. Regarding the study as a whole: Significantly lower normalized Chao1 diversity was found in patients with multiple sclerosis relative to controls. The F measure placed samples prepared in the same batch into strongly shared clusters. Compared with controls, patients had more of five TRBV segments, including TRBV5-6, TRBV5-1 and TRBV20-1.

To note about this clonotype: What it binds is unknown.

Per germline, CDR1 WNHNN and CDR2 SYGVQD (reference sequence). The CDR3 has 15 residues. Trimming removed 3 bases at V and 4 bases at J, with 13 bases between. The library was made from cDNA and included unique molecular identifiers. Input of roughly 0.85 to 11 million T cells yielded around 460,000 cDNA molecules. MiXCR, applied by TCRdb to the PCR reads, yields one record per CDR3 protein. This table holds around 440,000 distinct CDR3 sequences, over 35% found once. The chain recombines TRBV10-1 with TRBJ2-1; D is possibly TRBD1 or TRBD2 (5 bases each). The sequencing input was blood. This clonotype originated in a girl aged 5 to 17 with multiple sclerosis. For the CDR3, the DNA is TGCGCCAGCAGTGACCCCCGGGACCAGTACAATGAGCAGTTCTTC. Its protein product is CASSDPRDQYNEQFF.